This note documents a single T cell receptor (beta chain) sequence. This clonotype occurred a few times. Its cognate antigen has yet to be identified. No base quality values were provided; no much bigger clone lies one nucleotide off. The data belong to a study of T-cell reconstitution after alpha-beta-depleted transplantation in children (dated by TCRdb to about 2016). Notes on the research overall: Using TCR repertoire profiling, the study followed T-cell immune reconstitution in a quantitative way in children after TCRalphabeta/CD19-depleted allogeneic hematopoietic cell transplantation.

The method was PCR. The run used an Illumina HiSeq 2500. To normalize quantification of the TCRbeta repertoire, the TCR libraries were built with molecular barcoding that relied on unique molecular identifiers. TCRdb reran the public reads through fastp at Q25 and MiXCR, keeping productive beta chains. Rows with one shared CDR3 protein collapse into an entry with the most common genes and DNA. Recorded for this sample are roughly 500,000 distinct CDR3 sequences; 18% of them occurred a single time. The biggest ten clones account for 3.3% of the sample. From its cysteine to its phenylalanine, the CDR3 spans 17 amino acids. The DNA shown is the 51-base CDR3, in frame from base 1. Ends trimmed: V by 5 bases, J by 4 bases; bases unmatched to a gene: 14. CDR1 SGHDT and CDR2 YYEEEE were looked up in the germline V gene.

This specimen consisted of PBMCs from the stem cell graft donor, obtained from the stem cell graft. Recombination linked TRBV5-6 to TRBJ1-5; 8 central nucleotides agree with TRBD1. The TCR was taken from a human donor who donated a stem cell graft to a child with acute lymphoblastic leukemia. The nucleotides read TGTGCCAGCAGGCAAAAGACAGGGGAAGCCCTAAATCAGCCCCAGCATTTT. Its translation reads: CASRQKTGEALNQPQHF.